This record covers a single T cell receptor (beta chain). The data were taken from a study of shared clonotypes between healthy human individuals. It was at deep level that the assay was run. Authors' processing steps: Junction-only immunoSEQ data arrived without quality scores, meaning filtering differed. This table comes from immunoSEQ multiplex PCR, and its TCRdb copy is limited to in-frame clones, with some not included. D and trimming come from the DNA, and the V and J calls and clone size come from that table. The table records roughly 2,500,000 clones, approximately 93% of them present only once. Trimming left V 5 bases short and J 3 bases short, with 17 bases between. The CDR3 spans 15 residues. Germline CDR1 LNHNV, CDR2 YYDKDF (reference sequence).

The origin of this receptor is a man aged 18-30 years in good health. Some clones in this sample may be carry-over from other donors' samples. The sample comprised naive CD4+ T cells from PBMCs. Noted subset: CD45RA+ positively selected. The rearrangement joins TRBV15 to TRBJ2-7, with D perhaps assigned TRBD1 or TRBD2 (5 bases each). The CDR3 here is CATSPGREGVYEQYF. The CDR3 DNA reads TGTGCCACCAGCCCAGGCCGGGAAGGGGTCTACGAGCAGTACTTC. Filled out from reference TRBV15 and TRBJ2-7, the complete variable domain reads DAMVIQNPRYQVTQFGKPVTLSCSQTLNHNVMYWYQQKSSQAPKLLFHYYDKDFNNEADTPDNFQSRRPNTSFCFLDIRSPGLGDTAMYLCATSPGREGVYEQYFGPGTRLTVT.